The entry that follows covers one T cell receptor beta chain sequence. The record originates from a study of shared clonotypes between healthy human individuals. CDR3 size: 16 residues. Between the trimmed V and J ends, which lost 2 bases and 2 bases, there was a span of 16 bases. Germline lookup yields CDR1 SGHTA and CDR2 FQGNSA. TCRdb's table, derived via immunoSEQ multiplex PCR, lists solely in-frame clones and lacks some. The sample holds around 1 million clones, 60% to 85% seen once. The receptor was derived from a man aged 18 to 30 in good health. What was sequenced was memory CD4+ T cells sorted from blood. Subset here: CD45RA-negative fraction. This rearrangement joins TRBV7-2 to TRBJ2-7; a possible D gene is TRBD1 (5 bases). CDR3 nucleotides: TGTGCCAGCAGCTTAAGGGGCAGAGCTATTCCCTACGAGCAGTACTTC. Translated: CASSLRGRAIPYEQYF. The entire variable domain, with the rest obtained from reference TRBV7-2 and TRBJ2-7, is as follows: GAGVSQSPSNKVTEKGKDVELRCDPISGHTALYWYRQSLGQGLEFLIYFQGNSAPDKSGLPSDRFSAERTGGSVSTLTIQRTQQEDSAVYLCASSLRGRAIPYEQYFGPGTRLTVT.